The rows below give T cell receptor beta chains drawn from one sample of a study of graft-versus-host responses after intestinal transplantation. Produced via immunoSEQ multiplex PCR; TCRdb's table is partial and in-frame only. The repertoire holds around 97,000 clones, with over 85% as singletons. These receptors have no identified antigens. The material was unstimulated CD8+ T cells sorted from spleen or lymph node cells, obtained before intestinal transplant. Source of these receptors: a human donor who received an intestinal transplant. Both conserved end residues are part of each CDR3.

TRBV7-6	CASSASGDEQYF
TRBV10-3	CAILPLDRGQGYGYTF
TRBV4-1	CASSQVSGVRDTQYF
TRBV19	CVGWETYEQYF
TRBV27	CASSLAGWSTDTQYF
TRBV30	CAWSVPSPNGELFF
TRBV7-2	CASSQEFTGTYEQYF
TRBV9	CASSVQGYANEKLFF
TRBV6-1	CASSEGRFGDEQFF
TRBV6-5	CASSHQPTADTQYF
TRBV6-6	CASSYTDRGKAGELFF
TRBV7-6	CASSLRRGTGELFF
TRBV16	CASSLRPVYGYTF
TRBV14	CASSLGPGTSHEQYF
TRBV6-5	CASSVRAVPSYEQYF
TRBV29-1	CSVYNTEAFF
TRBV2	CASTRRPSPSSYEQYF
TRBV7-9	CASSSGGHNSIGYEQYF
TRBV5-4	CASSLGGLDTEAFF